This T cell receptor (beta chain) was captured by sequencing in a study of shared clonotypes between healthy human individuals. CDR1 and CDR2 (germline): SGHNT, YYREEE (reference sequence). The germline V and J ends were trimmed by 1 base and 1 base, with 11 bases remaining between them. This CDR3 comprises 15 residues. Positive CCR7 selection of CD45RO-negative cells yielded the naive CD8 cells, and terminally differentiated effector memory CD45RA+ cells were excluded. Some clones are missing from TCRdb's copy, which holds only in-frame ones; the method was immunoSEQ multiplex PCR. The sample consists of about 2.1 million clones, just under 95% of them appearing once.

The sequence was obtained from a man younger than 35 in good health. Some clones in this sample may be carry-over from other donors' samples. Input material: naive CD8+ T cells from PBMCs. This sequence joins TRBV5-4 and TRBJ1-1; D unclear. CDR3 DNA: TGTGCCAGCAGCTTGTATCTACTCGGGAACACTGAAGCTTTCTTT. This encodes CASSLYLLGNTEAFF.